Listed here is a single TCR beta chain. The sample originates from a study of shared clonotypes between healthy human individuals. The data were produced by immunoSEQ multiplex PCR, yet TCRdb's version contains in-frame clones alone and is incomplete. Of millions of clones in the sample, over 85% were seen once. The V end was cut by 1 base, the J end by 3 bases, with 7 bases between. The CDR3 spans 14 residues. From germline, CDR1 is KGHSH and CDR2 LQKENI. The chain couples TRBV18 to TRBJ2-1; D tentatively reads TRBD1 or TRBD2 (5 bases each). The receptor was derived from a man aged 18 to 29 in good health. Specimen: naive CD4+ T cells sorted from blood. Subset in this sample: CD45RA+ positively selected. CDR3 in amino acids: CASSPRGDYNEQFF. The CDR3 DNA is TGTGCCAGCTCACCACGAGGGGACTACAATGAGCAGTTCTTC.